Listed here are 28 T cell receptor beta chains from one sample, sequenced in a study of blood T cell repertoires in COVID-19. Profiling relied on immunoSEQ multiplex PCR, and the TCRdb table lists in-frame clones only, not all of them. The data show about 240,000 clones, approximately 83% seen once. Sequenced: peripheral blood. The receptors originated from a woman in her thirties who had recovered from COVID-19.

The chain recombines TRBV5-1 with TRBJ1-6; 7 bases map to TRBD1. Trimming removed 0 bases from V and 0 bases from J; junction bases left unmatched: 6. This CDR3 has 18 amino acids. Looked up from germline, CDR1 is SGHRS and CDR2 is YFSETQ. The CDR3 is CASSLATGLSSYNSPLHF. The CDR3 DNA sequence: TGCGCCAGCAGCTTGGCGACAGGGCTGAGCTCCTATAATTCACCCCTCCACTTT.

The chain carries TRBV28 and TRBJ1-5; D gene ambiguous. Trimming removed 5 bases from V and 6 bases from J, with 8 bases in between. Germline V gene lookup returns CDR1 MDHEN and CDR2 SYDVKM. The CDR3 loop spans 12 amino acids. The CDR3 DNA sequence: TGTGCCAGCAGTCTCCGGGGTCAGCCCCAGCATTTT. Translating gives CASSLRGQPQHF.

This chain joins TRBV6-1 and TRBJ1-2, with 12 bases matching TRBD1. Germline V gene sequence: CDR1 MNHNS, CDR2 SASEGT. CDR3 length equals 17 residues. The trim removed 4 bases at V and 0 bases at J, leaving 6 bases unmatched. In DNA form, the CDR3 reads TGTGCCAGCAGTGTCGGGACAGGGGGCGCTTCTAACTATGGCTACACCTTC. Protein product: CASSVGTGGASNYGYTF.

The V and J genes are TRBV2 and TRBJ2-1; D unclear. This CDR3 contains 15 residues. Germline V gene lookup returns CDR1 SNHLY and CDR2 FYNNEI. V was shortened by 6 bases and J by 5 bases, with 17 bases between the two germline ends. CDR3: CASRATVGGHNEQFF. CDR3 nucleotide sequence: TGTGCCAGCAGGGCTACGGTAGGCGGTCACAATGAGCAGTTCTTC.

The CDR3 coding sequence is TGTGCCACCAGTGATTTGGGAGACCCAGATACGCAGTATTTT. Amino acid sequence: CATSDLGDPDTQYF. The rearrangement links TRBV24-1 to TRBJ2-3; D is unresolved. The CDR3 spans 14 residues. V was pared by 0 bases and J by 4 bases, with 7 bases between. Germline loops: CDR1 KGHDR, CDR2 SFDVKD.

The chain carries TRBV5-1 and TRBJ1-4; maybe TRBD1 (6 bases). The CDR3 runs 14 residues. Germline CDR1 reads SGHRS; CDR2 reads YFSETQ. V dropped 2 bases and J dropped 8 bases, with 13 bases sitting between them. CDR3 in DNA: TGCGCCAGCAGCTTCGCAGGGGCCGAAGAAAAACTGTTTTTT. Its protein product is CASSFAGAEEKLFF.

This clone was counted between two and nine times. This rearrangement joins TRBV3-1 (or the pseudogene TRBV3-2) to TRBJ1-3, with no clear D. Germline V lookup: CDR1 LGHDT, CDR2 YNNKEL (reference sequence). CDR3 length: 13 residues. Trimming took off 2 bases at V and 1 base at J, with 3 bases between the two ends. The CDR3 spells CASSQLSGNTIYF. In nucleotides, the CDR3 is TGTGCCAGCAGCCAACTGTCTGGAAACACCATATATTTT.

The CDR3 sequence is CASSYIGHLEETQYF. The CDR3 DNA follows: TGTGCCAGCAGTTACATAGGACACTTAGAGGAGACCCAGTACTTC. This sequence joins TRBV6-2 or TRBV6-3 and TRBJ2-5; weak D call: TRBD1 (5 bases). The germline V gene has CDR1 MNHEY and CDR2 SVGEGT. This CDR3 has 15 amino acids. The V and J ends lost 2 bases and 5 bases respectively, with 15 bases between them.

The chain uses TRBV10-3 and TRBJ2-1; D perhaps matches TRBD2 (6 bases). The CDR3 runs 15 residues. Trimming removed 6 bases from V and 5 bases from J, with 17 bases in between. The germline CDR1 and CDR2 sequences are ENHRY and SYGVKD. The CDR3 DNA sequence: TGTGCCATCAGCTCTGTGGCGGGGCTTAACAATGAGCAGTTCTTC. The encoded protein is CAISSVAGLNNEQFF.

J is TRBJ2-2 and V is TRBV5-4; the match to TRBD1 covers 11 bases. J was trimmed by 5 bases and V by 4 bases; bases with no gene match: 4. From germline, CDR1 is SGHNT and CDR2 YYREEE (reference sequence). CDR3 length: 15 amino acids. CDR3 region: CASSLGTGGTGELFF. CDR3 nucleotides: TGTGCCAGCAGCCTCGGGACAGGGGGGACCGGGGAGCTGTTTTTT.

This clone was observed a single time. The rearrangement joins TRBV5-1 to TRBJ2-2, with 13 bases identical to TRBD2. The CDR3 is 18 amino acids. V shed 0 bases and J 2 bases; nucleotides not matched to a gene: 4. Germline CDR1 and CDR2: SGHRS and YFSETQ. The CDR3 bases are TGCGCCAGCAGCTTGGCGGGACTAGCGGGGATTAACACCGGGGAGCTGTTTTTT. This gives the protein CASSLAGLAGINTGELFF.

The chain couples TRBV4-2 to TRBJ2-5; the D is unclear. CDR1 LGHNA and CDR2 YNFKEQ come from the germline V gene. The CDR3 spans 15 residues. Between the trimmed V and J ends, which lost 0 bases and 1 base, there was a span of 9 bases. CDR3 loop: CASSQDLLSQETQYF. The CDR3 nucleotides are TGTGCCAGCAGCCAAGATCTCCTATCCCAAGAGACCCAGTACTTC.

The gene calls are TRBV6-5 and TRBJ1-5; no definite D call. This CDR3 region has 15 residues. Between the trimmed V and J ends, which lost 0 bases and 4 bases, there was a span of 10 bases. Germline CDR1 reads MNHEY; CDR2 reads SVGAGI. The CDR3 nucleotides are TGTGCCAGCAGTTACTCTTTTGGAGGGAATCAGCCCCAGCATTTT. Its translation: CASSYSFGGNQPQHF.

The rearrangement links TRBV4-1 to TRBJ1-1; D remains ambiguous. Germline V gene lookup returns CDR1 MGHRA and CDR2 YSYEKL. The CDR3 runs 13 residues. With 3 bases removed from V and 2 bases from J, the gap between germline ends came to 7 bases. The CDR3 loop reads CASSHLSNTEAFF. In nucleotides, the CDR3 is TGCGCCAGCAGCCACCTTAGTAACACTGAAGCTTTCTTT.

The chain couples TRBV4-1 to TRBJ2-4; tentative D call: TRBD1 (6 bases). The V gene's germline CDR1 is MGHRA and CDR2 YSYEKL. The CDR3 loop spans 18 amino acids. V was cut by 1 base and J by 9 bases, with 25 bases left in between. In nucleotides, the CDR3 is TGCGCCAGCAGCCAAGGGTTTTCGGCGCGGACAGATTATTTCATTCAGTACTTC. Translation gives CASSQGFSARTDYFIQYF.

The rearrangement joins TRBV2 to TRBJ1-1; 7 nucleotides agree with TRBD1. CDR1 and CDR2 (germline): SNHLY, FYNNEI. CDR3 length: 13 amino acids. Losses at the gene ends were 5 bases for V and 1 base for J; bases not matched to a gene: 1. Written as DNA, the CDR3 is TGTGCCAGCAGTAGACAGGGGAACACTGAAGCTTTCTTT. This encodes CASSRQGNTEAFF.

This clone was seen only once. This chain joins TRBV19 and TRBJ1-2; D is unclear. This CDR3 contains 12 residues. Germline V CDR1 and CDR2: LNHDA, SQIVND (reference sequence). V shed 7 bases and J shed 2 bases, with 8 bases lying between them. The CDR3 loop is CASNSNNYGYTF. The CDR3 DNA reads TGTGCCAGTAACAGTAACAACTATGGCTACACCTTC.

The chain has TRBV2 and TRBJ1-6; D gene uncertain. Per germline, CDR1 SNHLY and CDR2 FYNNEI. V lost 3 bases to trimming and J lost 0 bases, with 18 bases between them. The CDR3 is 19 amino acids. CDR3 DNA sequence: TGTGCCAGCAGTGAGTGGCACTCCCCGGGGAACTCCTATAATTCACCCCTCCACTTT. Its translation is CASSEWHSPGNSYNSPLHF.

This clone was found once. The chain has TRBV3-1 (or the pseudogene TRBV3-2) and TRBJ2-3, with 9 bases lining up with TRBD2. J was trimmed by 0 bases and V by 4 bases; bases with no gene match: 14. This CDR3 has 19 residues. Germline-derived CDR1 and CDR2 are LGHDT and YNNKEL (reference sequence). In nucleotides, the CDR3 is TGTGCCAGCAGCCTCCTAGGGGCTAGCGGGGAACGAAGCACAGATACGCAGTATTTT. It yields the protein CASSLLGASGERSTDTQYF.

This chain links TRBV7-7 with TRBJ2-2; D gene uncertain. Germline V gene lookup returns CDR1 SSHAT and CDR2 FNYEAQ (reference sequence). Trimming cost V 5 bases and J 6 bases, with 7 bases left between them. This CDR3 region has 12 residues. The CDR3 DNA follows: TGTGCCAGCAGCGACGGGTCCGGGGAGCTGTTTTTT. Translation: CASSDGSGELFF.

The chain uses TRBV5-6 and TRBJ1-2; D might be TRBD1 (6 bases). The CDR3 is 14 amino acids. Germline values: CDR1 SGHDT, CDR2 YYEEEE. Trimming removed 5 bases at V and 6 bases at J, with 17 bases between. CDR3 sequence reads: CASRRQALLDGYTF. As DNA, the CDR3 is TGTGCCAGCAGACGACAGGCCCTTTTGGATGGCTACACCTTC.

The chain recombines TRBV9 with TRBJ2-7, with D perhaps TRBD2 (5 bases). The V gene lost 3 bases and the J gene lost 6 bases, with 13 bases spanning the gap. CDR1 is SGDLS and CDR2 is YYNGEE in the germline V gene. The CDR3 extends over 13 amino acids. For the CDR3, the DNA is TGTGCCAGCAGCGGCTGGACCGCGGGCGAGCAGTACTTC. Its translation: CASSGWTAGEQYF.

This chain links TRBV7-2 with TRBJ1-6, with 8 bases identical to TRBD1. V lost 5 bases, J lost 0 bases, and 9 bases stayed unmatched. This CDR3 is 18 amino acids long. CDR1 is SGHTA, CDR2 FQGNSA, per germline. The CDR3 here is CASSQKTGASSYNSPLHF. CDR3 in DNA: TGTGCCAGCAGCCAAAAGACAGGGGCGAGCTCCTATAATTCACCCCTCCACTTT.

The J gene is TRBJ2-2, the V gene TRBV15, with TRBD2 matching 11 bases. Germline CDR1 reads LNHNV; CDR2 reads YYDKDF (reference sequence). The CDR3 length is 17 residues. The J segment lost 5 bases and the V segment lost 0 bases, leaving 5 bases of the junction unmatched. CDR3 sequence reads: CATSRDNGLAGTGELFF. In nucleotides, the CDR3 is TGTGCCACCAGCAGAGATAATGGACTAGCGGGTACCGGGGAGCTGTTTTTT.

This clone was seen a few times. This chain joins TRBV5-1 and TRBJ1-1; D not resolved. Germline V gene sequence: CDR1 SGHRS, CDR2 YFSETQ. V was clipped by 1 base and J by 0 bases, with 7 bases between them. There are 14 residues in the CDR3. The CDR3 protein is CASSLLDMNTEAFF. CDR3 coding DNA: TGCGCCAGCAGCTTGCTCGACATGAACACTGAAGCTTTCTTT.

The genes are TRBV5-1 and TRBJ1-4; 10 positions match TRBD1. Unmatched junction bases numbered 3, after V lost 4 bases and J lost 0 bases. Germline CDR1 reads SGHRS; CDR2 reads YFSETQ. This CDR3 region has 16 residues. CDR3 residues: CASSPGTGATNEKLFF. The DNA for the CDR3 is TGCGCCAGCAGCCCTGGGACAGGGGCAACTAATGAAAAACTGTTTTTT.

The chain combines TRBV13 with TRBJ2-3; 7 nucleotides line up with TRBD2. CDR1 is PRHDT, CDR2 FYEKMQ, per germline (reference sequence). The CDR3 runs 15 residues. Germline trimming cut 2 bases from V and 2 bases from J; bases unmatched to any gene: 4. The DNA for the CDR3 is TGTGCCAGCAGCTTATTTGCGGGGGACACAGATACGCAGTATTTT. The encoded protein is CASSLFAGDTDTQYF.

The chain combines TRBV28 with TRBJ1-6, with 8 bases that match TRBD1. The germline V gene encodes CDR1 MDHEN and CDR2 SYDVKM. CDR3 length: 20 amino acids. V shed 2 bases and J 0 bases; nucleotides not matched to a gene: 12. The DNA for the CDR3 is TGTGCCAGCAGTTTACCGACCGGGACAGGTTTTAGCTCCTATAATTCACCCCTCCACTTT. Translated: CASSLPTGTGFSSYNSPLHF.